The T cell receptor beta chain described here comes from a study of blood T cell repertoires in COVID-19 (TCRdb year 2020). Some background on the complete study: Samples from collaborators originated in the United States, Italy and Spain and spanned both the acute and convalescent phases of COVID-19. Deeply sampled blood TCRbeta repertoires from subjects exposed to, actively infected with, or recovered from COVID-19 were included in the dataset. The repertoires were made available in a free public database intended to serve as a resource for research on the immune response to SARS-CoV-2. The sample metadata nearly always contained a de-identified subject ID, COVID-19 status, age in years and sex. Samples were obtained from the ongoing ImmuneRACE study (first 160 participants) and from over 1,000 subjects provided by 6 global collaborators. Where available, HLA class I and class II types were taken from metadata supplied by the sample provider and were not determined by assay-based typing. The prospective study material was composed of cDNA or gDNA derived from T cells, B-cell-depleted T cells, or PBMCs.

In Seattle, one collaborating source enrolled patients while the infection was active and tracked those patients longitudinally over the course of disease. Whole blood was collected in K2EDTA tubes by collaborating institutions according to the institutions' own protocols. For TCRbeta analysis, collaborators shipped samples as frozen whole blood, isolated PBMCs, or DNA extracted from either of those sample types. From cysteine to phenylalanine, the CDR3 is 15 amino acids long. Only the CDR3 part of the read is kept: 45 bases, read in frame from the first base. From a lookup of the germline V gene, CDR1 and CDR2 are SGHRS and YFSETQ. Relative to germline, V is missing 2 bases and J is missing 8 bases, with 10 bases of the junction outside any gene match. Overall study results and their limits: How much clinical and demographic metadata was included differed by source and by participant, and the metadata was provided uncurated.

The immunoSEQ Assay, a bias-controlled multiplex PCR, was used to amplify TCRbeta CDR3 regions from genomic DNA. The study's processing was this. Within the assay, amplification of reference gene primers was used to estimate how many nucleated cells each sample contained. To quantify the absolute abundance of each unique TCRbeta CDR3 rearrangement, sequence reads were collapsed and filtered. For each sample, productive Simpson clonality was calculated as the square root of Simpson's diversity index over productive rearrangements. In TCRdb, the immuneACCESS table is reduced to in-frame sequences with V and J assigned. These tables do not hold every clone; where another copy was compared, an unresolved V gene accounts for under half, and the others remain unexplained. V and J calls and clone size are as listed in that table; D and trimming were resolved from the DNA. The sample table records approximately 70,000 clones; around 90% of these occur just once. The ten largest clones add up to 7.3% of the sample.

Of note for this clone: Its recognized antigen is unknown. No quality values exist for individual bases; no much larger clone is one base distant.

The receptor's source is a man between 40 and 49 years old with COVID-19, enrolled during active disease. Material: peripheral blood. The chain employs TRBV5-1 and TRBJ2-1; TRBD2 aligns with 7 central bases. The DNA is as follows: TGCGCCAGCAGCTTAGCCGGGGAGGGTTTCTATGAGCAGTTCTTC. The resulting protein is CASSLAGEGFYEQFF.